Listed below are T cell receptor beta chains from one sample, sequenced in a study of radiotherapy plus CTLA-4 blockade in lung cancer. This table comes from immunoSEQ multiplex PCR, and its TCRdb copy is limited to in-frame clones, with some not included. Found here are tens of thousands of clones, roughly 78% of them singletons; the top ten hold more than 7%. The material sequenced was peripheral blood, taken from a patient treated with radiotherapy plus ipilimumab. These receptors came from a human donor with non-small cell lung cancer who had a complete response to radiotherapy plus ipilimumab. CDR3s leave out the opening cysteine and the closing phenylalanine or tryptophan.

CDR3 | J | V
ASSTWTLAGVTDTQY | TRBJ2-3 | TRBV5-1
ASGLVHLGTRTDTQY | TRBJ2-3 | TRBV12-5
ASSLFAGPEAQH | TRBJ1-5 | TRBV7-2
SVGGATDTQY | TRBJ2-3 | TRBV29-1
ASGADRLQTYGYT | TRBJ1-2 | TRBV11-2
ASSTGKGLGTEAF | TRBJ1-1 | TRBV5-1
ASSQQPRDRGDGYT | TRBJ1-2 | TRBV14
ASSTGLQNTEAF | TRBJ1-1 | TRBV2
ASSEGSAGGSYGYT | TRBJ1-2 | TRBV6-1
ASMGTGGLIYGYT | TRBJ1-2 | TRBV19
ASSSYGGAGNTEAF | TRBJ1-1 | TRBV7-9
ASSLDLGDAGGYT | TRBJ1-2 | TRBV5-4
ASSSSGDYGYT | TRBJ1-2 | TRBV5-1
ASSLDGRGGQGEKLF | TRBJ1-4 | TRBV11-3
ASRWGGGLEAF | TRBJ1-1 | TRBV25-1
AISERAGFVDSNQPQH | TRBJ1-5 | TRBV10-3
ASSFSHRNQPQH | TRBJ1-5 | TRBV7-2
ASSLHRASRDGYT | TRBJ1-2 | TRBV28
ASSLDMAESAYGYT | TRBJ1-2 | TRBV11-2
ASSESGRKQETQY | TRBJ2-5 | TRBV10-2
ASSLARGSTNEKLF | TRBJ1-4 | TRBV7-9
ASGGGGHFYNSPLH | TRBJ1-6 | TRBV7-8
ASSGTGNEQY | TRBJ2-7 | TRBV18
ASRPAAGNTIY | TRBJ1-3 | TRBV27
ASSLRGALGNTIY | TRBJ1-3 | TRBV7-2
ASSLVPNTEAF | TRBJ1-1 | TRBV6-6
ASSGQANEQF | TRBJ2-1 | TRBV18
ASCTRGGSSEAF | TRBJ1-1 | TRBV27
ASSLSGSFGTQY | TRBJ2-3 | TRBV13
ASSRRGGEKLF | TRBJ1-4 | TRBV4-3
ASSLRTGGQETQY | TRBJ2-5 | TRBV11-3
ASSITGGRGGANVLT | TRBJ2-6 | TRBV19